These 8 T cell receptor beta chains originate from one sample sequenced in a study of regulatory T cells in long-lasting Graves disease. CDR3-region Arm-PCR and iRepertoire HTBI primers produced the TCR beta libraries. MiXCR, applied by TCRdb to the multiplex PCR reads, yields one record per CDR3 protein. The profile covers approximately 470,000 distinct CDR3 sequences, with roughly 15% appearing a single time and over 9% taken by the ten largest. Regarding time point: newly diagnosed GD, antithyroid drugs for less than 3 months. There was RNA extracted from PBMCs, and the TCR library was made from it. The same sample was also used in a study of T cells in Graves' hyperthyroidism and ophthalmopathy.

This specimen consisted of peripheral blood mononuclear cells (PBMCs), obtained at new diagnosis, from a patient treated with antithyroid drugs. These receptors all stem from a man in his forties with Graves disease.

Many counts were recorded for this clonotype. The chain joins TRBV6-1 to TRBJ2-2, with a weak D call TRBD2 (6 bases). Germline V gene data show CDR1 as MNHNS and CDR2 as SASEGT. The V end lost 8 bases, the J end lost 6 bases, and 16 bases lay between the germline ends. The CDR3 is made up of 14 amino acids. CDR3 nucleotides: TGTGCCAGCTCTGGGGTTTGGGACTCCGGGGAGCTGTTTTTT. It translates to CASSGVWDSGELFF.

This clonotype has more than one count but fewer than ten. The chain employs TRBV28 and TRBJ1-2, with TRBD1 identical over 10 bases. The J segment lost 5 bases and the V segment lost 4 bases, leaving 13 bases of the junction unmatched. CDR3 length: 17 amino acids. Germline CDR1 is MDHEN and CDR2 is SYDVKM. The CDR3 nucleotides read TGTGCCAGCAGTTACTCAGGCTCCGGGACAGGGGCTTATGGCTACACCTTC. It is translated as CASSYSGSGTGAYGYTF.

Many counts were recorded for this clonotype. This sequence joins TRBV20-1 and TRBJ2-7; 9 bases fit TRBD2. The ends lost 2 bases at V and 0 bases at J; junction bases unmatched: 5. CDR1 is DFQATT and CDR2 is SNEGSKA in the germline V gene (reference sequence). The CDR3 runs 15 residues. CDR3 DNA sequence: TGCAGTGCTAGACTAGCGGGGCGGAGCTCCTACGAGCAGTACTTC. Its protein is CSARLAGRSSYEQYF.

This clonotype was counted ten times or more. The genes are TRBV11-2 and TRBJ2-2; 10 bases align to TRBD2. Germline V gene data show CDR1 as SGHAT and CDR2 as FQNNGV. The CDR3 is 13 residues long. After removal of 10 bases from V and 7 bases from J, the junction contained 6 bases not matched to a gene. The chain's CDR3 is CATKREGHGELFF. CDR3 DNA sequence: TGTGCCACCAAGCGGGAGGGCCACGGGGAGCTGTTTTTT.

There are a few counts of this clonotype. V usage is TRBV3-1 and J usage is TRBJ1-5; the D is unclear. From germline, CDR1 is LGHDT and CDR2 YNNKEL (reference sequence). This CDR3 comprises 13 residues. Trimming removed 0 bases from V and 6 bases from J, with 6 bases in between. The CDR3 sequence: CASSQDRIQPQHF. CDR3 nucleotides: TGTGCCAGCAGCCAAGATCGTATTCAGCCCCAGCATTTT.

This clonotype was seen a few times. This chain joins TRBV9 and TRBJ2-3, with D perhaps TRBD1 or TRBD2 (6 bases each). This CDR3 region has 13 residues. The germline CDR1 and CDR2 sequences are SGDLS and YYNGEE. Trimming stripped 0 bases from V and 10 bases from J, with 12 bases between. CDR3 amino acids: CASSVVEGGPQYF. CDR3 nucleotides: TGTGCCAGCAGCGTAGTGGAAGGGGGGCCGCAGTATTTT.

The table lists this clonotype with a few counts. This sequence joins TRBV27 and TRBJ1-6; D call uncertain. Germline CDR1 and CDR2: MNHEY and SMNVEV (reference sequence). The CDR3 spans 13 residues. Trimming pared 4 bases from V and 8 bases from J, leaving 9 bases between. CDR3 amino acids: CASSWTDDSPLHF. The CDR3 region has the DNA TGTGCCAGCAGTTGGACGGACGATTCACCCCTCCACTTT.

CDR3 in amino acids: CASRPGIAKNIQYF. The CDR3, as DNA: TGTGCCAGCAGACCCGGAATAGCCAAAAACATTCAGTACTTC. The genes are TRBV12-3 or TRBV12-4 and TRBJ2-4; D uncertain. With 6 bases removed from V and 0 bases from J, the gap between germline ends came to 9 bases. The CDR3 is 14 residues long.